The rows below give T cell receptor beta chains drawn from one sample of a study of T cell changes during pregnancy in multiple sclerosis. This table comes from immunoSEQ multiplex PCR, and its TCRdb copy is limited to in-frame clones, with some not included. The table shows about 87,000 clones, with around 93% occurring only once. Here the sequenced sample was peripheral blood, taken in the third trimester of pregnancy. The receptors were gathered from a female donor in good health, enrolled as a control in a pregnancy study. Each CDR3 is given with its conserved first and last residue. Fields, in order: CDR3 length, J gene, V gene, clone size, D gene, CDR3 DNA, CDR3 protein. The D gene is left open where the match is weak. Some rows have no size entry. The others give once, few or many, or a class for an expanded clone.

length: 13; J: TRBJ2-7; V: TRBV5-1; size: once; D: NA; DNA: TGCGCCAGCAGCTTGACCGAGTCCTACGAGCAGTACTTC; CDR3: CASSLTESYEQYF
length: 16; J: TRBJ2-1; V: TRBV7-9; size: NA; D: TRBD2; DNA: TGTGCCAGCAGCCACCCCGCCGGCGGGGGGCCTAATGAGCAGTTCTTC; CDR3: CASSHPAGGGPNEQFF
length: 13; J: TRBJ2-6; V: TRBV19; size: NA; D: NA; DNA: TGTGCCAGTACTAACTCCCTGGCCAACGTCCTGACTTTC; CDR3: CASTNSLANVLTF
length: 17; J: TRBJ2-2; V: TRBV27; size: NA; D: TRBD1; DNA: TGTGCCAGCACCACCGCCAGGGGGCCCATAGTCACCGGGGAGCTGTTTTTT; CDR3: CASTTARGPIVTGELFF
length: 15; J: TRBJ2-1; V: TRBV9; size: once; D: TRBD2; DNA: TGTGCCAGCAGCGTAGGTAGCGGGAGGTACAATGAGCAGTTCTTC; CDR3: CASSVGSGRYNEQFF
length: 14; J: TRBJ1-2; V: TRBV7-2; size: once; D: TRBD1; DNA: TGTGCCAGCAGCAGCAGACAGGGAAACTATGGCTACACCTTC; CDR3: CASSSRQGNYGYTF
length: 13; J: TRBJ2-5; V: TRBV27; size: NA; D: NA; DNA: TGTGCCAGCAGCTCCGGGGGGCTCCTGGAGCAGTACTTC; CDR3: CASSSGGLLEQYF
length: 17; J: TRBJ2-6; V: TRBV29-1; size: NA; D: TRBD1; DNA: TGCAGCGCGACCACCGGACAGGGCAGGGCTGGGGCCAACGTCCTGACTTTC; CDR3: CSATTGQGRAGANVLTF
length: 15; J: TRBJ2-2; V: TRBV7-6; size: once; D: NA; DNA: TGTGCCAGCAGGTCCGGGACTGCAGACACCGGGGAGCTGTTTTTT; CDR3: CASRSGTADTGELFF
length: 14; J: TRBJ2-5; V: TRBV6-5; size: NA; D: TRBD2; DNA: TGTGCCAGCAGACAACATAGCGGGATAGAGACCCAGTACTTC; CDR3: CASRQHSGIETQYF
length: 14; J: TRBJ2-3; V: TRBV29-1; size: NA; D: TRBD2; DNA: TGCAGCGTGAGGACTAGTCCCTTGGGGGATACGCAGTATTTT; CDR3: CSVRTSPLGDTQYF
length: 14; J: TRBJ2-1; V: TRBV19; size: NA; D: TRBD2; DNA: TGTGCCAGTAACGCGGGAGGAATGGGTAATGAGCAGTTCTTC; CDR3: CASNAGGMGNEQFF
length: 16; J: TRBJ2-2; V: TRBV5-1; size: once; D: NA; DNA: TGCGCCAGTTCCTTGCGACAGGCATCGGGGACCGGGGAGCTGTTTTTT; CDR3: CASSLRQASGTGELFF
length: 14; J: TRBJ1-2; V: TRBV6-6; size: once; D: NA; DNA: TGTGCCAGCAGTCGAAGCGGACAGAGAAATGGCTACACCTTC; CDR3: CASSRSGQRNGYTF
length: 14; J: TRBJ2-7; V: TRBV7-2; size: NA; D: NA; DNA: TGTGCCAGCAGCTTAGATGGGACAACCCACGAGCAGTACTTC; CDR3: CASSLDGTTHEQYF
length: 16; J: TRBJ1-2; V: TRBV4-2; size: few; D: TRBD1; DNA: TGTGCCAGCAGCCAAGAAGCGGGCGACAGGGGTGATGGCTACACCTTC; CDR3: CASSQEAGDRGDGYTF
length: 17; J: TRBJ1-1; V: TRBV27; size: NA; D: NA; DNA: TGTGCCAGCAGTTCAGGGCCAGGGAGGCCGAGTGTCGCTGAAGCTTTCTTT; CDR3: CASSSGPGRPSVAEAFF
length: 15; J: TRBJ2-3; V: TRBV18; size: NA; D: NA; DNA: TGTGCCAGCTCACCAACCGGGACATCACCAGATACGCAGTATTTT; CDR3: CASSPTGTSPDTQYF
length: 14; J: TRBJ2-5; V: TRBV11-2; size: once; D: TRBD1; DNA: TGTGCCAGCAGCGCAGCAGGGGGCAGGGAGACCCAGTACTTC; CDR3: CASSAAGGRETQYF
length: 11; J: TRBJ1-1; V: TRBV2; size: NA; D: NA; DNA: TGTGCCAGCAGTGACCCCAGGGAAGCTTTCTTT; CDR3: CASSDPREAFF
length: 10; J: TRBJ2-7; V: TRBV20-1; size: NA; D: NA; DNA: TGCAGTGCTAGCTTCCCCGAGCAGTACTTC; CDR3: CSASFPEQYF
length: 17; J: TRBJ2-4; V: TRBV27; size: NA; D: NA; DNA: TGTGCCAGCAGTTTATATGCAGGGGCCCAAGCCAAAAACATTCAGTACTTC; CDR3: CASSLYAGAQAKNIQYF
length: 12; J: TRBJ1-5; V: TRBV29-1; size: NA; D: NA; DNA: TGCAGCGTTGGAACAGGGAGTCAGCCCCAGCATTTT; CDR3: CSVGTGSQPQHF
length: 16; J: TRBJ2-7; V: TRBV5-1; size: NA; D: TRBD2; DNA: TGCGCCAGCAGCTTGGGTCCAGCGGGGGCCTCCTACGAGCAGTACTTC; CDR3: CASSLGPAGASYEQYF